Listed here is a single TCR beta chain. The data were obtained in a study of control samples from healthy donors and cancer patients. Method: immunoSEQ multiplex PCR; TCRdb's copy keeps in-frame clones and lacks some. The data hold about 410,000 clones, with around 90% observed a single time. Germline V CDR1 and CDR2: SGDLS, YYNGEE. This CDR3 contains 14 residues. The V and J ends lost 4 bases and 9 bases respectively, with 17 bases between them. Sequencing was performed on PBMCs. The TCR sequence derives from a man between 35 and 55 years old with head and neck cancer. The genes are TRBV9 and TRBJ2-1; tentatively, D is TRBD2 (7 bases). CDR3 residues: CASSTGGPGVEQFF. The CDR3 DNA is TGTGCCAGCAGCACCGGGGGGCCGGGTGTTGAGCAGTTCTTC. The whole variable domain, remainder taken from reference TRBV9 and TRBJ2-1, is DSGVTQTPKHLITATGQRVTLRCSPRSGDLSVYWYQQSLDQGLQFLIQYYNGEERAKGNILERFSAQQFPDLHSELNLSSLELGDSALYFCASSTGGPGVEQFFGPGTRLTVL.